A selection of T cell receptor beta chains follows, all from one sample in a study of cytomegalovirus exposure and HLA in healthy donors. This table comes from immunoSEQ multiplex PCR, and its TCRdb copy is limited to in-frame clones, with some not included. Of 190,000 or so clones in the sample, less than 85% were seen once. The specimen sequenced was PBMCs. All receptors come from a girl under 18 in good health and CMV-seropositive. The CDR3 runs from the conserved cysteine through the conserved F or W.

TRBJ2-2	TRBV9	CASSVEGRTGTGELFF
TRBJ1-1	TRBV6-5	CASSTPEGGAFF
TRBJ2-1	TRBV7-2	CASSLVFGGENEQFF
TRBJ1-2	TRBV10-2	CASGWQGAYGYTF
TRBJ1-4	TRBV19	CASNRDSRAATNEKLFF
TRBJ2-3	TRBV5-1	CASSSPGQSTDTQYF
TRBJ1-4	TRBV6-5	CASSWDREKLFF
TRBJ1-2	TRBV18	CASSPTTGESYGYTF
TRBJ1-3	TRBV5-1	CASSLAGYSSGNTIYF
TRBJ2-7	TRBV6-1	CASSGPQEIYEQYF
TRBJ2-7	TRBV5-1	CASSSWTGGKYEQYF
TRBJ2-5	TRBV19	CASSIGASEGWETQYF
TRBJ1-5	TRBV19	CASSIVGSNQPQHF
TRBJ2-3	TRBV7-9	CASSLGADTQYF
TRBJ1-5	TRBV19	CASSIGQGDQPQHF
TRBJ2-2	TRBV5-4	CASSLPSGNTGELFF
TRBJ2-5	TRBV19	CASSMASGGQETQYF
TRBJ2-7	TRBV5-1	CASSPSGGGLSYEQYF
TRBJ2-7	TRBV10-3	CAIRNRGGSYEQYF
TRBJ2-7	TRBV19	CASSTRRSYEQYF